This T cell receptor (beta chain) was profiled in a study of blood T cell repertoires in COVID-19. Study summary: Donors in the United States, Italy and Spain gave samples during acute or convalescent COVID-19.

In the authors' methods: Amplification of reference gene primers provided the estimated nucleated cell counts. Profiled with immunoSEQ multiplex PCR; TCRdb holds only in-frame clones, not every one. The V and J calls and clone size are taken from that table; D and trimming were inferred from the DNA. The sample has 130,000 or so clones, around four fifths seen once. Cohort 3 donors counted as recovered after two negative PCRs, clearance, or resolved symptoms. This sequence was found in a man aged 30 to 39 who had recovered from COVID-19. Sequencing was performed on PBMCs or T cells enriched from blood (not recorded which).

The CDR3, as DNA: TGTGCCAGCAGCTTATCGGCAGGGCCGTACAATGAGCAGTTCTTC. It translates to CASSLSAGPYNEQFF. The chain combines TRBV7-6 with TRBJ2-1; possible D gene TRBD1, 5 bases. CDR3 length equals 15 residues. Germline V gives CDR1 SGHVS, CDR2 FNYEAQ. The V end lost 2 bases, the J end lost 4 bases, and 12 bases lay between the germline ends.